This TCR beta chain came from a study of CXCR3-negative and CXCR3-positive naive CD8 T cells. Overall study results and limits: Memory CD8+ cells showed much lower diversity, while both naive subsets displayed comparably high diversity. TRBV-TRBJ usage was alike in naive CXCR3-negative and CXCR3-positive cells but differed in memory cells. The study found more hydrophobic TRB CDR3s in CXCR3-positive naive cells than in CXCR3-negative naive cells. TCR strength was inferred from TRB CDR3 properties, while surface CD5 was comparable between naive subsets.

Those CD8+ T cells considered naive were CD45RO-CCR7+CD27+CD95-. This CDR3 comprises 16 residues. Per germline, CDR1 SGDLS and CDR2 YYNGEE. Notes on this clonotype: The antigen remains unidentified.

The libraries of TRB cDNA were prepared using 5' RACE with UMI labels. TCRdb reprocessed the 5' RACE reads, with one entry per CDR3 protein and no DNA. The listing contains 85,000 to 90,000 distinct CDR3 sequences. V gene TRBV9 combines with J gene TRBJ1-6; lacking DNA, the TRBD1 call made by TCRdb goes unchecked. This sequence was found in a human donor in good health. Some clones in this sample may be carry-over from other donors' samples. Sequenced sample: naive CXCR3+ CD8+ T cells from blood. Documented subset: CD45RO-CCR7+CD27+CD95- naive CD8+ T cells expressing CXCR3 (TNR3+). CDR3 sequence: CASSPPGTGLNSPLHF. Full variable domain (remainder filled in from reference TRBV9 and TRBJ1-6): DSGVTQTPKHLITATGQRVTLRCSPRSGDLSVYWYQQSLDQGLQFLIQYYNGEERAKGNILERFSAQQFPDLHSELNLSSLELGDSALYFCASSPPGTGLNSPLHFGNGTRLTVT.